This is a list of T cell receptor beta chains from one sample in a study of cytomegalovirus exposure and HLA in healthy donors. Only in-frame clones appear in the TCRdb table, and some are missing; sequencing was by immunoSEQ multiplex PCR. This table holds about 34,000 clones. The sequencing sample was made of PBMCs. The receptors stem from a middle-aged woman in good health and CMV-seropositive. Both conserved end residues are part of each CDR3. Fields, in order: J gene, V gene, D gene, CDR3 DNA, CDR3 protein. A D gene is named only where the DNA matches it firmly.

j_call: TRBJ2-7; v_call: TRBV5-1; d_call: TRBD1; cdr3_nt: TGCGCCAGCAGCTTATCCGGGACAGGAGCCTACGAGCAGTACTTC; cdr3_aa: CASSLSGTGAYEQYF
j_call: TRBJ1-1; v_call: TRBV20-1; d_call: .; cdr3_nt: TGCAGTGCTCCCGTCGTCGCTGAAGCTTTCTTT; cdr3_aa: CSAPVVAEAFF
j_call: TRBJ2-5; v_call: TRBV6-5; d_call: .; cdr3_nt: TGTGCCAGCAGTTATGGCGGGCCAAGTACCCAGTACTTC; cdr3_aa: CASSYGGPSTQYF
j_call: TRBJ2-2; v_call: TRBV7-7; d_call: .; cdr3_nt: TGTGCCAGCAGCTTAGAACTAGCCACCGGGGAGCTGTTTTTT; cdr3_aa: CASSLELATGELFF
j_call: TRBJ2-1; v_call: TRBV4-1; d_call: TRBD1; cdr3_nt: TGCGCCAGCAGCCCCGATAGGGCAGGGGGCGTCTACAATGAGCAGTTCTTC; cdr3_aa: CASSPDRAGGVYNEQFF
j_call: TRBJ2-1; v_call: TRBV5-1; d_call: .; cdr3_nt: TGCGCCAGCAGCTTGGGACCCCAAGAGCGTGAGCAGTTCTTC; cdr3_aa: CASSLGPQEREQFF
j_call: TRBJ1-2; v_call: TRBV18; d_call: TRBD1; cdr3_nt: TGTGCCAGCTCACCACCTTTCGGGACAGAAAATGGCTACACCTTC; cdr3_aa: CASSPPFGTENGYTF
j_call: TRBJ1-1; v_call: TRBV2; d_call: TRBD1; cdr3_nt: TGTGCCAGCAGTTCAACAGGGGGCTACACTGAAGCTTTCTTT; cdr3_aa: CASSSTGGYTEAFF
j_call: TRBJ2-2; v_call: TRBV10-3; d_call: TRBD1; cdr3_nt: TGTGCCAGCCGGACAGGTCCGACCGGGGAGCTGTTTTTT; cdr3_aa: CASRTGPTGELFF
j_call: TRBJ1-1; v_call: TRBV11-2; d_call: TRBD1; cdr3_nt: TGTGCCAGCAGCGGGACAGGGAGCGACACTGAAGCTTTCTTT; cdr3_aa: CASSGTGSDTEAFF
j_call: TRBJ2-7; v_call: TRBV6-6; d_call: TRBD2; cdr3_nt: TGTGCCAGCAGTTACTCGTTAGCGGGAATTTTGAAGCAGTACTTC; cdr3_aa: CASSYSLAGILKQYF
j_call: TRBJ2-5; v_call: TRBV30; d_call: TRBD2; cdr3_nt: TGTGCCTGGAGTGTGGGGGGTGTGCTAGCGGGGTTCCAGGAGACCCAGTACTTC; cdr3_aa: CAWSVGGVLAGFQETQYF
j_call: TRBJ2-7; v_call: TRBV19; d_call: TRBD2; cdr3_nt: TGTGCCAGTAGGAGACTAGCGGGAGCCACGTACGAGCAGTACTTC; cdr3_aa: CASRRLAGATYEQYF
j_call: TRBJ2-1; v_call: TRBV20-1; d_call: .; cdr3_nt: TGCAGTGCTAGAATCGATGAGCAGTTCTTC; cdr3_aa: CSARIDEQFF
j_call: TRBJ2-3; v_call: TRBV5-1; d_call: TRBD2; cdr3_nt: TGCGCCAGCCAGAAACTAGCGGGAGGCAACACAGATACGCAGTATTTT; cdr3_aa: CASQKLAGGNTDTQYF
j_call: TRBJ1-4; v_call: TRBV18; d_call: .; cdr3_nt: TGTGCCAGCTCACCATACGGGACGACAGGACACGAAAAACTGTTTTTT; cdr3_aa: CASSPYGTTGHEKLFF
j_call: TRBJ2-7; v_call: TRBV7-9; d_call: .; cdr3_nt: TGTGCCAGCAGCCCATCCTACGAGCAGTACTTC; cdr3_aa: CASSPSYEQYF
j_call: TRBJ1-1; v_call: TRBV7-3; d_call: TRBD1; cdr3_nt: TGTGCCAGCAGCTTGAGCCAGGGGGCTGAAGCTTTCTTT; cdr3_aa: CASSLSQGAEAFF
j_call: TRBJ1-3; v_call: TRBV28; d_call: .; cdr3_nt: TGTGCCAGCAGTGCAGGGGCCATGGGAGGAAACACCATATATTTT; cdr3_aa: CASSAGAMGGNTIYF
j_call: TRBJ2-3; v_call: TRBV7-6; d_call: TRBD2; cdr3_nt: TGTGCCAGCAGCCCGGGGGGGATTGACACAGATACGCAGTATTTT; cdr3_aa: CASSPGGIDTDTQYF
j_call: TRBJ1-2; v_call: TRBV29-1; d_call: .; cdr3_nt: TGCAGCGTGGACAGTGCCCCCTATGGCTACACCTTC; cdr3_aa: CSVDSAPYGYTF
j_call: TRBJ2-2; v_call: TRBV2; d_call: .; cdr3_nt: TGTGCCAGCAGTGAATTAGGCAGGGGCAACGGGGAGCTGTTTTTT; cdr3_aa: CASSELGRGNGELFF
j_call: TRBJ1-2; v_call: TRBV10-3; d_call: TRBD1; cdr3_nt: TGTGCCATCAGTGAGTCCCCGGGACAGACCGCCGGCCATGGCTACACCTTC; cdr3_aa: CAISESPGQTAGHGYTF
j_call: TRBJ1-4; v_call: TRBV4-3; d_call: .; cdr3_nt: TGCGCCAGCAGCCAAGAGGGGAGGGGTGCGGAAAAACTGTTTTTT; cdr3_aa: CASSQEGRGAEKLFF
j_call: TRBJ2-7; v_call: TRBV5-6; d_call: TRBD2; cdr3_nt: TGTGCCAGCAGCTTGGCCGGACTAGGAGTAGGCGAGCAGTACTTC; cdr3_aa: CASSLAGLGVGEQYF
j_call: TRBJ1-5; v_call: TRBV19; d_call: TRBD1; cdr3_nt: TGTGCCAGTAGTACTCCGGACAGGGGGAGCAATCAGCCCCAGCATTTT; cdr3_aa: CASSTPDRGSNQPQHF
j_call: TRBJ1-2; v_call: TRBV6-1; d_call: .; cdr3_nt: TGTGCCAGCAGTGATTACCGGAGACAGCCTCAGTACACCTTC; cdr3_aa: CASSDYRRQPQYTF